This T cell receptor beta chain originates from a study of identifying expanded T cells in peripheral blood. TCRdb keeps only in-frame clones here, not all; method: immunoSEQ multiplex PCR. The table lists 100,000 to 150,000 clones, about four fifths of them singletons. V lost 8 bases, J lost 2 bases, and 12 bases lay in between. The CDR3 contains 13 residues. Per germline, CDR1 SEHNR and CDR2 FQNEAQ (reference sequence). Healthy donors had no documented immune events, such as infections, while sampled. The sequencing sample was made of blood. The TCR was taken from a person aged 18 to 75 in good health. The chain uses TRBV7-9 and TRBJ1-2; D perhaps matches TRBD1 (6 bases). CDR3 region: CASVRGDNYGYTF. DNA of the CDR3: TGTGCCAGCGTGAGGGGGGACAACTATGGCTACACCTTC.